Sequencing of this T cell receptor beta chain was carried out in a study of shared clonotypes between healthy human individuals. The study's findings and limits: Non-shared clonotypes were found to have lower generation probabilities than the clonotypes that were shared by all four of the sorted-subset donors.

In the case of this clone: What it binds is not known.

The data were produced by immunoSEQ multiplex PCR, yet TCRdb's version contains in-frame clones alone and is incomplete. The table records approximately 1.1 million clones, more than 75% of them present only once. The CDR3 runs to 17 residues. V was shortened by 5 bases and J by 2 bases, with 22 bases between the two germline ends. Germline V gene lookup returns CDR1 MNHEY and CDR2 SMNVEV (reference sequence). Healthy and HIV-negative, the adult donors had no recent acute infections or vaccinations. The sample comprised memory CD4+ T cells from PBMCs. Subset meaning: CD45RA-negative fraction. This TCR was sampled from a man aged 18 to 30 in good health. Some clones in this sample may be carry-over from other donors' samples. The chain employs TRBV27 and TRBJ2-7, with D possibly being TRBD2 (5 bases). Here the CDR3 reads CASSAPTLGSLPYEQYF. DNA of the CDR3: TGTGCCAGCAGTGCTCCAACACTAGGCTCCTTACCCTACGAGCAGTACTTC.